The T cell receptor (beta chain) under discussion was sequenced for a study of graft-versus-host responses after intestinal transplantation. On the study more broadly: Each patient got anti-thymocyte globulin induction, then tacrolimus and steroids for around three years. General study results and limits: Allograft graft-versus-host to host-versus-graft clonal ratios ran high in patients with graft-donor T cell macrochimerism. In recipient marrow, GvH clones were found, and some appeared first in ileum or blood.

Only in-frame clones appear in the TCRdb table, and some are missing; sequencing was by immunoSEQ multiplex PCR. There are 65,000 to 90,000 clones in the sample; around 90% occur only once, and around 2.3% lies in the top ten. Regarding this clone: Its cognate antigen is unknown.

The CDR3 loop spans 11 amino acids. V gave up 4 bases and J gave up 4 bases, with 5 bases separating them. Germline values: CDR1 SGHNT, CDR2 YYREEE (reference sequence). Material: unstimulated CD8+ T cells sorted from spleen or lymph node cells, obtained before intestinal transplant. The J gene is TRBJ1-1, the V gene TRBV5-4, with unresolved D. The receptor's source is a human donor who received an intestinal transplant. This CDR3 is CASSRGTEAFF. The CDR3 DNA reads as TGTGCCAGCAGCCGAGGCACTGAAGCTTTCTTT.